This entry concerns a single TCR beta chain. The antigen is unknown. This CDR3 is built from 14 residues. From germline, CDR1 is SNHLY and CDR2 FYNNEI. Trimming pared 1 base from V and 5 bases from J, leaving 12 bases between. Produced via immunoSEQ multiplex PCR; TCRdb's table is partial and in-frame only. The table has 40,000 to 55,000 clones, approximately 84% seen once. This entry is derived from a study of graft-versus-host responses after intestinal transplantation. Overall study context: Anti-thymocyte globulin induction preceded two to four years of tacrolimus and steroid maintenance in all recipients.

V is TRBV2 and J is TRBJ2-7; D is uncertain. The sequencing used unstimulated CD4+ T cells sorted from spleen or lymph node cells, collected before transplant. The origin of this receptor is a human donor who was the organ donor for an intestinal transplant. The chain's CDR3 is CASSEGPLGHEQYF. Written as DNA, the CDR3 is TGTGCCAGCAGTGAAGGACCGCTCGGCCACGAGCAGTACTTC.